A single sample is the source of the 4 T cell receptor beta chains below, sequenced in a study of blood T cells in healthy people across ages. It was with a sample-barcoded 5' primer and a J-beta primer mix that a second PCR of about 7 to 12 cycles was run. TCRdb ran MiXCR on the 5' RACE reads and lists one entry per CDR3 protein. The repertoire holds 1.2 million to 1.5 million distinct CDR3 sequences, around two fifths seen once, with 7.9% in the top ten. Material for sequencing was blood. The receptors come from a woman aged 18-29 years in good health.

Concerning this clonotype itself: The junction differs from germline at one of its ends, possibly a read error. The chain links TRBV11-2 to TRBJ1-1; 9 bases are shared with TRBD1. The CDR3 has 14 amino acids. Germline V gene lookup returns CDR1 SGHAT and CDR2 FQNNGV. The CDR3 here is CASSATGGYTGAFF. Here the CDR3 DNA reads TGTGCCAGCAGCGCGACAGGGGGATATACTGGAGCTTTCTTT.

This clonotype occurred once. The CDR3 reads CASSQETPFNEQFF. CDR3 DNA: TGCGCCAGCAGCCAAGAGACTCCCTTCAATGAGCAGTTCTTC. The V and J genes are TRBV4-1 and TRBJ2-1; the D is unclear. CDR1 MGHRA and CDR2 YSYEKL come from the germline V gene. The CDR3 consists of 14 residues. V gave up 0 bases and J gave up 6 bases, with 9 bases separating them.

The chain combines TRBV7-2 with TRBJ1-2; D is perhaps TRBD1 (5 bases). The CDR3 totals 13 residues. V was trimmed by 5 bases and J by 5 bases, leaving 12 bases between them. Germline CDR1 SGHTA, CDR2 FQGNSA. The DNA for the CDR3 is TGTGCCAGCAGCACGACAGTCGGATATGGCTACACCTTC. The encoded protein is CASSTTVGYGYTF.

Only a few counts were recorded for this clonotype. The rearrangement joins TRBV5-6 to TRBJ2-1; 9 nucleotides agree with TRBD2. J was trimmed by 6 bases and V by 4 bases; bases with no gene match: 14. Germline CDR1 and CDR2: SGHDT and YYEEEE. CDR3 length: 17 residues. CDR3 coding DNA: TGTGCCAGCAGCCCACCCGGGGGGACTAGCCTAATCAATGAGCAGTTCTTC. Translation: CASSPPGGTSLINEQFF. Full variable domain (missing parts from reference TRBV5-6 and TRBJ2-1): DAGVTQSPTHLIKTRGQQVTLRCSPKSGHDTVSWYQQALGQGPQFIFQYYEEEERQRGNFPDRFSGHQFPNYSSELNVNALLLGDSALYLCASSPPGGTSLINEQFFGPGTRLTVL.